This TCR beta chain was captured in a study of T cell responses to AZD1222 COVID-19 vaccine. Study-wide results and caveats: Donors in the cohort were predominantly white British and more often female, and clonal diversity was possibly underestimated.

Repertoires were generated with immunoSEQ multiplex PCR, while TCRdb's copy carries only in-frame clones and drops some. The table has about 120,000 clones, approximately 88% seen once; the top ten hold roughly 3.6%. Of note for this clone: Its matching antigen is unknown.

Sample: peripheral blood, taken on day 0 of AZD1222 vaccination. The source of this sequence is an adult in good health.

The chain's CDR3 is CASSFRGEKLFF. In DNA, the CDR3 is TGTGCCAGCAGCTTCAGGGGCGAAAAACTGTTTTTT. V and J are TRBV5-5 and TRBJ1-4, with a weak D call TRBD1 (6 bases). The CDR3 loop spans 12 amino acids. The germline V and J ends were trimmed by 2 bases and 8 bases, with 7 bases remaining between them. Germline V CDR1 and CDR2: SGHKS, YYEKEE (reference sequence).